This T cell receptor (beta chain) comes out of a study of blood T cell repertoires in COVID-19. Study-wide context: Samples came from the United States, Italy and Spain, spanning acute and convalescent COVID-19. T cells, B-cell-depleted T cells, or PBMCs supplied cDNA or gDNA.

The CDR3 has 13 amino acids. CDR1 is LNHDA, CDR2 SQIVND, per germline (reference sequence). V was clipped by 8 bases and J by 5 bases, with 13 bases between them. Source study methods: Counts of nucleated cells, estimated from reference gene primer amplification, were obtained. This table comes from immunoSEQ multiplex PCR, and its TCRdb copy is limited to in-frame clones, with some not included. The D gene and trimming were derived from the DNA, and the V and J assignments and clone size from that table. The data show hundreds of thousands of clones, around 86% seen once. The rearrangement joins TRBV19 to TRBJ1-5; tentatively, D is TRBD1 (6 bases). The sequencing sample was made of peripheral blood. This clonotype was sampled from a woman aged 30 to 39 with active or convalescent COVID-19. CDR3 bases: TGTGCCAGTGGAGGGGGGGCAGATCAGCCCCAGCATTTT. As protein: CASGGGADQPQHF.